One sample yielded the 5 T cell receptor beta chains listed below, sequenced in a study of technical replicates of blood from a few donors. Using immunoSEQ multiplex PCR, the repertoire was profiled, and TCRdb retains in-frame clones only, with some absent. This sample has around 90,000 clones, with about 94% found just once. The specimen sequenced was T cells isolated from PBMCs. The source is a human donor in good health.

V is TRBV7-2 and J is TRBJ2-7, with TRBD1 matching over 7 bases. Trimming took 2 bases from V and 3 from J; bases not matched to a gene: 4. The CDR3 sequence is 14 residues long. Germline lookup yields CDR1 SGHTA and CDR2 FQGNSA. The CDR3 sequence is CASSLRDSLYEQYF. Here the CDR3 DNA reads TGTGCCAGCAGCTTAAGGGACAGTCTCTACGAGCAGTACTTC. Full variable domain (remainder filled in from reference TRBV7-2 and TRBJ2-7): GAGVSQSPSNKVTEKGKDVELRCDPISGHTALYWYRQSLGQGLEFLIYFQGNSAPDKSGLPSDRFSAERTGGSVSTLTIQRTQQEDSAVYLCASSLRDSLYEQYFGPGTRLTVT.

This rearrangement joins TRBV19 to TRBJ2-2, with D perhaps TRBD1 (5 bases). The V and J ends lost 7 bases and 1 base respectively, with 16 bases between them. This CDR3 has 16 residues. The germline CDR1 and CDR2 sequences are LNHDA and SQIVND (reference sequence). The CDR3 region is CASTKPAGQNTGELFF. The CDR3 nucleotides are TGTGCCAGTACAAAACCGGCAGGGCAGAACACCGGGGAGCTGTTTTTT.

The chain uses TRBV21-1 and TRBJ2-1; TRBD2 is the table's D call and was not checked against the DNA. TRBV21-1 is a pseudogene locus. This CDR3 comprises 18 residues. CDR3 amino acids: CASSKDLAGPYSYNEQFF. DNA of the CDR3: TGTGCCAGCAGCAAAGATCTAGCGGGGCCTTACTCCTACAATGAGCAGTTCTTC.

V is TRBV19 and J is TRBJ1-5; 7 bases are shared with TRBD1. CDR1 and CDR2 from the germline V gene are LNHDA and SQIVND (reference sequence). With V trimmed by 8 bases and J by 6 bases, 10 bases remained unmatched. The CDR3 has 14 amino acids. The CDR3 DNA is TGTGCCAGTGGCAGACAGGGATGGGGTCAGCCCCAGCATTTT. Translation: CASGRQGWGQPQHF. Complete variable domain (other parts from reference TRBV19 and TRBJ1-5): DGGITQSPKYLFRKEGQNVTLSCEQNLNHDAMYWYRQDPGQGLRLIYYSQIVNDFQKGDIAEGYSVSREKKESFPLTVTSAQKNPTAFYLCASGRQGWGQPQHFGDGTRLSIL.

This sequence joins TRBV25-1 and TRBJ2-1; 10 nucleotides align to TRBD1. CDR3 length: 14 residues. Trimming cost V 7 bases and J 8 bases; bases outside gene matches: 8. CDR1 and CDR2 from the germline V gene are MGHDK and SYGVNS. DNA of the CDR3: TGTGCCAGCATTCCAAAGGACAGGGGGGATGAGCAGTTCTTC. This codes for CASIPKDRGDEQFF.